This TCR beta chain was found in a study of cytomegalovirus exposure and HLA in healthy donors (dated by TCRdb to 2016 to 2017). In terms of the full investigation: In an earlier analysis of roughly 500 of the donors, around 290 Gb of sequence data and 120 million or so unique TCR beta sequences from roughly 180 million T cells were reported. An early release covering approximately 600 HLA-typed donors comprised roughly 300 gigabases of sequencing data and around 85 million unique TCR sequences. Of the roughly 400 genotyped donors, roughly 85% fell in the genetic ancestry cluster associated with self-reported Caucasian donors. The study aimed to test whether signatures of past pathogen exposure could be identified by cataloging public T cell receptors. The T cell repertoires of around 730 subjects were profiled by immunosequencing and related to cytomegalovirus serostatus. In addition to the first cohort of 500 to 850 subjects, a separate validation cohort of 130 or so different subjects was used. To predict cytomegalovirus infection status, the study combined high-throughput TCR immunosequencing, statistical association of individual TCRs with disease status, and machine learning. In a later analysis, previously published TCR beta repertoires from fewer than 750 donors were re-analyzed and high-resolution HLA genotyping was added so that TCR occurrence patterns could be studied. In the later analysis, no new phenotypic data were used to find candidate immune exposures; instead, reliance was placed on TCR beta sequences and their occurrence across donors. An earlier analysis of around 540 of the donors applied high-throughput TCR beta sequencing to assess whether each TCR beta V gene segment acted as functional or pseudogenic. Donor age, sex, ethnicity and CMV serostatus were compiled alongside the repertoire data. In a later genetic analysis, genome-wide SNP genotypes for about 55% of the roughly 700 donors were used, and that subset was treated as a discovery cohort. All discovery cohort repertoires had been generated on a single sequencing platform. Class I and class II HLA loci were covered by the typing at four-digit resolution. The number of donors typed differed by locus, with about 629-630 for A, B, C, DRB1 and DQB1, approximately 500 for DQA1, 600 to 610 for DPA1, and approximately 470 for DPB1. Because of strong linkage in the cohort, roughly five DR-DQ haplotypes were treated as single units for association and clustering. On average, about 200,000 unique TCR beta nucleotide sequences were sequenced per donor among several hundred genotyped donors of the cohort, with 15% to 20% of those sequences being non-productive.

The library was obtained by the immunoSEQ multiplex PCR assay. For the multiplex PCR, a mixture combining 60 forward primers for TCR Vbeta segments and 13 reverse primers for TCR Jbeta segments was used. The CDR3 region of rearranged TCR beta genes was amplified from genomic DNA with a multiplex PCR assay. The Illumina HiSeq System was used to sequence the amplified TCR beta libraries as 87-base-pair reads. The authors' analysis ran thus. In a later analysis, 70 million to 95 million unique TCR beta chains were counted across the approximately 620 repertoires, and roughly 11 million of these chains were shared by at least two donors. To remove PCR and sequencing errors, raw reads were error-corrected and collapsed into unique sequences using a nearest-neighbor algorithm that merged closely related sequences. V, D and J gene segments were assigned by aligning CDR3 sequences to IMGT reference sequences. Each retained sequence needed at least a six-nucleotide match to both a V gene segment and a J gene segment. A rearrangement counted as productive if the CDR3 had no stop codons and remained in frame with V and J, and every other rearrangement counted as non-productive. Following IMGT convention, CDR3 was defined as the stretch from the second conserved V-encoded cysteine up to the conserved J-encoded phenylalanine. Sequences without an unambiguous match to a single V gene segment were excluded from the earlier analysis of almost 600 of the donors. In an earlier analysis of approximately 550 of the donors, V segments were called functional above 56.7% productive rearrangements and were called segregating when the between-donor standard deviation exceeded 5%. A statistical classification framework was built to diagnose cytomegalovirus status from the catalog of TCR beta chain sequences. A later analysis assigned V and J genes by comparing TCR nucleotide sequences with IMGT/GENE-DB human TR gene sequences. In a later analysis, CDR3 sequences and most-parsimonious VDJ recombination scenarios were assigned using the TCRdist pipeline. In a later analysis, every TCR beta chain was defined by the combination of its CDR3 amino acid sequence and its V-gene family, and reads without a unique V-gene family were dropped. In a later analysis, 450 to 600 highly shared, low-generation-probability nucleotide sequences were removed to address suspected cross-contamination and a sequencing artifact. In a later analysis, a clonal expansion index for each public chain was calculated from normalized within-repertoire ranks of inferred template counts. A later analysis computed generation probabilities with a VDJ recombination model fitted to out-of-frame rearrangements, and checked the results against IGoR. In a later analysis, TCR-TCR, TCR-HLA and TCR-CMV co-occurrence was scored with hypergeometric tests, and a repertoire-size bias correction was applied to TCR pairs. False discovery rates were estimated in a later analysis by permuting HLA or CMV assignments 20 times. In a later analysis, co-occurring TCRs were grouped using DBSCAN, and TCRdist sequence similarity was added for clustering within HLA-allele-positive subsets. For co-occurrence clustering, repertoires with fewer than 30,000 or more than 120,000 public chains were excluded, along with five repertoires with anomalous nucleotide sharing. The table comes from immuneACCESS by way of TCRdb, which keeps in-frame sequences with V and J called. Part of the clones is missing from these tables; in studies checked, under half for an unresolved V gene and the rest for unknown reasons. The V and J calls and clone size are taken from that table; D and trimming were inferred from the DNA. This sample's records show about 59,000 clones. Clones ranked in the top ten supply 4% to 5.5% of the sample.

In total, 630 or so healthy bone marrow donors made up the cohort. At the time of sampling, all cohort members were nominally healthy, though unrecorded immune exposures were likely present. The donor tested CMV seropositive and was one of the 289 seropositive cohort members. Each donor provided a peripheral blood sample, and peripheral blood mononuclear cells were used for TCR beta sequencing. Genomic DNA was extracted from the blood cell samples with the Qiagen DNeasy Blood Extraction Kit. V and J are truncated by 6 bases and 2 bases respectively, leaving an intervening sequence of 11 bases. The CDR3, from cysteine to phenylalanine, totals 13 residues. This entry keeps only the CDR3 DNA: 39 bases, framed from base 1. CDR1 and CDR2 are drawn from the germline V gene: SGHRS, YFSETQ. As regards this clone: No antigen is known for it.

Findings and caveats that apply to the study as a whole: The classifier was reported to diagnose cytomegalovirus status with high specificity and sensitivity in both the original cohort and the validation cohort. A later analysis associated 15,000 to 20,000 TCR beta sequences with specific HLA alleles at a false discovery rate of 0.05. A cluster of highly shared sequence variants was judged likely to represent a technical artifact of the sequencing pipeline. The authors suggested that the approach could potentially be extended to other disease states and immunological phenotypes. While some public TCRs were present in many individuals, most TCR sequences turned up only very rarely across donors. In an earlier analysis of about 600 of the donors, most TCR beta V segments appeared in productive rearrangements about 87% or about 30% of the time, broadly matching IMGT annotations. In a later genetic analysis, fewer N-insertions in productive TCRs were reported among donors in an Asian-associated ancestry cluster than the approximately 670-donor mean. A later genetic analysis associated a missense DCLRE1C variant with V-gene and J-gene trimming of TCR beta chains, and an independent cohort replicated the association. The presence/absence analyses assumed that sequencing depth was roughly uniform across donors, and that assumption may not be true. The study gave a list of over 150 TCR beta chains associated with cytomegalovirus. Three of the identified cytomegalovirus-associated TCR beta chains were confirmed in vitro to be specific for cytomegalovirus antigens. Because the 87-base-pair reads could not distinguish some IMGT-functional V segments, including TRBV6-2 and TRBV6-3, those segments were excluded. A later analysis found that TCR association rates varied across HLA loci, with DRB1 alleles showing the most associated TCRs and HLA-C alleles the fewest. Because HLA typing was missing for some donors at each locus, association tests included only the typed subset. In a later analysis, HLA-associated TCR beta chains showed more clonal expansion and lower generation probabilities than non-associated chains that were equally common. The cohort was sequenced for TCR beta chains only, and without alpha or paired-chain data the features that could be detected were limited. When HLA alleles, especially DR and DQ, strongly co-occurred, TCR associations were difficult to assign to individual alleles. According to a later analysis, parvovirus B19, influenza, CMV and Epstein-Barr virus appeared linked to several top co-occurrence clusters. According to a later analysis, most CMV-associated TCR beta chains appeared to be HLA-restricted, and the HLA associations seemed to be driven largely by CMV exposure. Correlated functional status among segregating V segments might reflect linkage disequilibrium, but an unknown experimental factor could not be ruled out. For the cohort, immune exposure information was limited to CMV serostatus. A further reported finding was that TCR beta sequences accurately predicted the HLA-A and HLA-B alleles for most subjects in the first cohort. Roughly 15 rarely observed V segments, including chromosome 9 orphons, were excluded from the earlier analysis of 550 to 700 of the donors because counts were too low.

The sequenced sample consisted of PBMCs. The TCR originated in a man in his thirties or forties in good health and CMV-seropositive. This sequence uses TRBV5-1 and TRBJ1-2, and possibly TRBD1, on 6 matching bases. The CDR3 region: CASTTGPNYGYTF. The DNA sequence reads TGCGCCAGCACGACAGGACCGAACTATGGCTACACCTTC.